A selection of T cell receptor beta chains follows, all from one sample in a study of T cell repertoires and HLA-DP antigens. Their antigens are not known. Some clones are missing from TCRdb's copy, which holds only in-frame ones; the method was immunoSEQ multiplex PCR. The sample holds some 120,000 clones, 80% to 95% seen once. Sample: CD4+ T cells from PBMCs. The source of these receptors is a woman under 30 in good health and CMV-seronegative. Each CDR3 is given with its conserved first and last residue. Each record gives: D gene, J gene, V gene, clone size, CDR3 protein, CDR3 DNA. D genes are given only for firm matches. Clone size is shown for a subset of rows, as once, few, many or a class of expanded clone.

>.|TRBJ2-5|TRBV9|.
CASSVARGQETQYF
TGTGCCAGCAGCGTAGCTCGAGGACAAGAGACCCAGTACTTC
>TRBD1|TRBJ1-2|TRBV6-5|.
CASSYRRDRHYGYTF
TGTGCCAGCAGTTACCGGCGGGACAGACACTATGGCTACACCTTC
>TRBD2|TRBJ2-1|TRBV9|once
CASSLPPGLAGGPKDEQFF
TGTGCCAGCAGCCTACCGCCGGGACTAGCGGGAGGGCCGAAAGATGAGCAGTTCTTC
>.|TRBJ2-7|TRBV7-9|.
CASSARKGPLLVYEQYF
TGTGCCAGCAGCGCCCGAAAGGGCCCTTTACTTGTCTACGAGCAGTACTTC
>TRBD2|TRBJ2-3|TRBV28|.
CASKAPWGTSGSTDTQYF
TGTGCCAGCAAGGCACCTTGGGGGACTAGCGGTAGCACAGATACGCAGTATTTT
>TRBD1|TRBJ1-2|TRBV28|.
CASSPGQGYGYTF
TGTGCCAGCAGTCCGGGACAGGGCTATGGCTACACCTTC
>TRBD2|TRBJ2-5|TRBV5-1|.
CASSLLAGSQETQYF
TGCGCCAGCAGCCTTCTAGCGGGGTCCCAAGAGACCCAGTACTTC
>.|TRBJ1-6|TRBV7-8|.
CATTEFSSYNSPLHF
TGTGCCACCACGGAGTTTAGCTCCTATAATTCACCCCTCCACTTT
>.|TRBJ2-3|TRBV29-1|.
CSVAARATTDTQYF
TGCAGCGTTGCCGCTCGGGCTACCACAGATACGCAGTATTTT
>TRBD2|TRBJ2-7|TRBV28|.
CASSSLAGSSYEQYF
TGTGCCAGCAGTTCACTAGCGGGCAGCTCCTACGAGCAGTACTTC
>TRBD2|TRBJ2-3|TRBV9|.
CASSVAVAGLTDTQYF
TGTGCCAGCAGCGTAGCGGTAGCGGGACTGACAGATACGCAGTATTTT
>.|TRBJ1-1|TRBV19|.
CASSDRWGSGGYTEAFF
TGTGCCAGTAGTGATAGGTGGGGCTCGGGAGGGTACACTGAAGCTTTCTTT
>.|TRBJ1-1|TRBV7-9|.
CASSSMTLFGRAAAFF
TGTGCCAGCAGCTCTATGACCCTGTTCGGCAGGGCGGCAGCTTTCTTT
>TRBD1|TRBJ2-7|TRBV2|once
CASSERQGNYEQYF
TGTGCCAGCAGTGAACGACAGGGCAACTACGAGCAGTACTTC
>.|TRBJ2-2|TRBV5-6|.
CASRGARGYTGELFF
TGTGCCAGCAGGGGGGCGCGGGGATACACCGGGGAGCTGTTTTTT
>TRBD1|TRBJ2-1|TRBV5-1|.
CASSSTGTEIDEQFF
TGCGCCAGCAGCTCAACGGGGACAGAGATCGATGAGCAGTTCTTC
>TRBD1|TRBJ1-5|TRBV11-2|.
CASSLYTGGSNQPQHF
TGTGCCAGCAGCTTGTACACAGGGGGCAGCAATCAGCCCCAGCATTTT
>TRBD1|TRBJ2-7|TRBV7-7|.
CASSLDRGYEQYF
TGTGCTAGCAGCTTAGACAGGGGCTACGAGCAGTACTTC
>TRBD1|TRBJ1-5|TRBV30|.
CAWDRGTQPQHF
TGTGCCTGGGACAGGGGAACTCAGCCCCAGCATTTT
>TRBD1|TRBJ2-1|TRBV25-1|once
CASTGRDRRYNEQFF
TGTGCCAGCACCGGCAGGGACAGGCGCTACAATGAGCAGTTCTTC
>.|TRBJ2-5|TRBV4-2|.
CASSPDSGETQYF
TGTGCCAGCAGCCCGGACAGTGGAGAGACCCAGTACTTC
>.|TRBJ2-1|TRBV18|.
CASSPQQGEGGEQFF
TGTGCCAGCTCACCACAACAGGGTGAAGGAGGCGAGCAGTTCTTC
>.|TRBJ1-5|TRBV5-1|.
CASSLDGDSNQPQHF
TGCGCCAGCAGCTTGGACGGGGATAGCAATCAGCCCCAGCATTTT
>TRBD1|TRBJ1-5|TRBV27|.
CASSPDRGPYSNQPQHF
TGTGCCAGCAGTCCGGACAGGGGGCCCTATAGCAATCAGCCCCAGCATTTT
>.|TRBJ2-1|TRBV29-1|.
CSVGGGSSYNEQFF
TGCAGCGTTGGGGGGGGCAGTTCCTACAATGAGCAGTTCTTC
>TRBD2|TRBJ2-1|TRBV10-3|.
CAISEELAGDNEQFF
TGTGCCATCAGTGAGGAGCTAGCGGGAGACAATGAGCAGTTCTTC
>TRBD1|TRBJ1-1|TRBV29-1|.
CSAQGQALSTEAFF
TGCAGCGCCCAGGGACAGGCTCTATCCACTGAAGCTTTCTTT
>TRBD1|TRBJ1-2|TRBV18|.
CASQHTGQANYGYTF
TGTGCCAGCCAACATACGGGACAGGCAAACTATGGCTACACCTTC
>TRBD2|TRBJ2-5|TRBV5-1|.
CASSTGLAGVETQYF
TGCGCCAGCAGCACGGGACTAGCGGGGGTGGAGACCCAGTACTTC
>.|TRBJ1-2|TRBV5-1|.
CASSSSGANYGYTF
TGCGCCAGCAGCTCGTCCGGGGCTAACTATGGCTACACCTTC
>TRBD2|TRBJ2-3|TRBV19|.
CASSPRLAYTQYF
TGTGCCAGTAGTCCGCGACTAGCTTATACGCAGTATTTT
>TRBD1|TRBJ2-5|TRBV2|.
CASSGRTGRETQYF
TGTGCCAGCAGTGGTAGGACAGGGAGAGAGACCCAGTACTTC
>.|TRBJ1-3|TRBV7-2|.
CASSSGAGNTIYF
TGTGCCAGCAGCTCGGGTGCAGGAAACACCATATATTTT
>.|TRBJ2-1|TRBV6-1|.
CASSAGSSYNEQFF
TGTGCCAGCAGCGCGGGAAGCTCCTACAATGAGCAGTTCTTC
>.|TRBJ2-5|TRBV5-4|.
CASSLGGAGLQTQYF
TGTGCCAGCAGCTTGGGCGGGGCAGGGCTACAGACCCAGTACTTC
>.|TRBJ2-1|TRBV5-6|.
CASSLINPGSYNEQFF
TGTGCCAGCAGCTTGATCAACCCTGGCTCCTACAATGAGCAGTTCTTC
>.|TRBJ1-1|TRBV27|.
CASSFGGANTEAFF
TGTGCCAGCAGTTTCGGTGGGGCCAACACTGAAGCTTTCTTT
>.|TRBJ1-5|TRBV29-1|once
CSVGTGLGNQPQHF
TGCAGCGTTGGAACAGGGCTGGGCAATCAGCCCCAGCATTTT
>TRBD2|TRBJ2-7|TRBV5-6|once
CASSIPGTSGSHEQYF
TGTGCCAGCAGCATTCCCGGGACTAGCGGGAGTCACGAGCAGTACTTC
>TRBD1|TRBJ2-1|TRBV5-1|.
CASSLGPGQGYNEQFF
TGCGCCAGCAGCTTGGGCCCGGGACAGGGGTACAATGAGCAGTTCTTC
>TRBD1|TRBJ2-7|TRBV18|.
CASSPPEGGSLGRRTYEQYF
TGTGCCAGCTCACCACCGGAAGGGGGCTCTTTAGGGCGGAGAACCTACGAGCAGTACTTC
>TRBD2|TRBJ2-7|TRBV25-1|.
CASSDTSGSSYEQYF
TGTGCCAGCAGTGACACTAGCGGGAGCTCCTACGAGCAGTACTTC
>TRBD2|TRBJ2-3|TRBV27|.
CASSLSIELAGFTSTDTQYF
TGTGCCAGCAGTTTATCGATAGAACTAGCGGGATTCACTAGCACAGATACGCAGTATTTT
>.|TRBJ1-1|TRBV29-1|.
CSVGGIRAEAFF
TGCAGCGTTGGGGGAATCCGCGCTGAAGCTTTCTTT
>.|TRBJ2-5|TRBV9|once
CASSVGWTETQYF
TGTGCCAGCAGCGTCGGGTGGACGGAGACCCAGTACTTC
>.|TRBJ1-6|TRBV9|.
CASSVGRSGSPLHF
TGTGCCAGCAGCGTAGGTCGCTCCGGTTCACCCCTCCACTTT
>.|TRBJ2-7|TRBV5-1|.
CASREQASSYEQYF
TGCGCCAGCAGGGAACAGGCAAGCTCCTACGAGCAGTACTTC
>TRBD1|TRBJ1-1|TRBV2|.
CASNGQGYAAEAFF
TGTGCCAGCAACGGACAGGGGTATGCCGCTGAAGCTTTCTTT
>.|TRBJ2-3|TRBV7-8|.
CASSTKTPGTDTQYF
TGTGCCAGCAGCACGAAGACCCCGGGCACAGATACGCAGTATTTT
>.|TRBJ1-5|TRBV9|.
CASSSVGAHQPQHF
TGTGCCAGCAGCTCGGTGGGGGCACATCAGCCCCAGCATTTT